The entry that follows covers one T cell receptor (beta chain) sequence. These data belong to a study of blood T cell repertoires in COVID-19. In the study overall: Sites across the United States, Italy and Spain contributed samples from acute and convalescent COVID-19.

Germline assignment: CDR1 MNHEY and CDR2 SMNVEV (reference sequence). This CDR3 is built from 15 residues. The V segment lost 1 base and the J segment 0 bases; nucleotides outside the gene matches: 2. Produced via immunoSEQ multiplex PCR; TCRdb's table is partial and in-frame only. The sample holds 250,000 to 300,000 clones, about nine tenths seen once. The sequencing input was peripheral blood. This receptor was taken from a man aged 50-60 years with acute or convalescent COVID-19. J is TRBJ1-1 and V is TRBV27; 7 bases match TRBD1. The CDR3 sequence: CASSLWGQMNTEAFF. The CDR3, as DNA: TGTGCCAGCAGTTTATGGGGACAGATGAACACTGAAGCTTTCTTT.